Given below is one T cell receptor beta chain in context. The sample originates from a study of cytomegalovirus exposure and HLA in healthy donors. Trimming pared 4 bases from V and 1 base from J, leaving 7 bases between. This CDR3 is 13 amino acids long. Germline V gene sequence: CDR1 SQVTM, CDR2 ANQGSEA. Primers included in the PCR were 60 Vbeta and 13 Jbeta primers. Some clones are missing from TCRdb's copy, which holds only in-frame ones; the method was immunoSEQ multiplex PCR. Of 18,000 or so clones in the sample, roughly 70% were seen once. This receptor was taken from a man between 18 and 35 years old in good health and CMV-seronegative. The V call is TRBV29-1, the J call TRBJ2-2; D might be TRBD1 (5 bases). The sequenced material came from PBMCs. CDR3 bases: TGCAGCGTTGGACAGTTGAACACCGGGGAGCTGTTTTTT. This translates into CSVGQLNTGELFF.